This T cell receptor (beta chain) came from a study of cytomegalovirus exposure and HLA in healthy donors. Study-wide results and limits: Rare sequences made up most TCRs, while some public TCRs were found in many donors. Researchers reported in a later analysis that a missense DCLRE1C variant was tied to TCR beta V- and J-gene trimming. TRBV6-2, TRBV6-3 and some other V segments were excluded as indistinguishable.

Germline assignment: CDR1 SGHTA and CDR2 FQGNSA. The trim removed 1 base at V and 5 bases at J, leaving 5 bases unmatched. The CDR3 totals 14 residues. On this clone: Its antigen is not identified.

Researchers ran the PCR with 60 Vbeta and 13 Jbeta primers. Assay used: immunoSEQ multiplex PCR; TCRdb lists only in-frame clones, some missing. The sample lists some 150,000 clones; roughly 77% were seen once. This chain joins TRBV7-2 and TRBJ2-7; 7 bases are shared with TRBD2. This TCR came from a human donor in good health. Sequencing was done on a sample of PBMCs. CDR3 in amino acids: CASSLGGSINEQYF. CDR3 sequence (DNA): TGTGCCAGCAGCTTAGGCGGGAGCATCAACGAGCAGTACTTC.